These T cell receptor beta chains were read from a single sample in a study of cytomegalovirus exposure and HLA in healthy donors. Sequencing was performed with immunoSEQ multiplex PCR; in TCRdb, only in-frame clones are kept and a portion is missing. The sample holds 120,000 or so clones, approximately 78% seen once. Sequencing was done on a sample of PBMCs. Receptor source: a woman aged 40 to 50 in good health and CMV-seronegative. The CDR3 runs from the conserved cysteine through the conserved F or W. D genes are given only for firm matches. Expanded clones are given a class, and other clones once, few, many or no size at all.

d_gene: TRBD1; j_gene: TRBJ2-4; v_gene: TRBV20-1; abundance: .; CDR3nt: TGCAGTGCTAGGGACAGGGACATTCAGTACTTC; CDR3aa: CSARDRDIQYF
d_gene: .; j_gene: TRBJ1-1; v_gene: TRBV28; abundance: .; CDR3nt: TGTGCCAGCAGTGGCCCAGACGGGGGTACTTTCTTT; CDR3aa: CASSGPDGGTFF
d_gene: .; j_gene: TRBJ2-2; v_gene: TRBV7-3; abundance: .; CDR3nt: TGTGCCAGCAGCTTAGGGGAGAGGGCCGGGGAGCTGTTTTTT; CDR3aa: CASSLGERAGELFF
d_gene: .; j_gene: TRBJ1-1; v_gene: TRBV7-9; abundance: .; CDR3nt: TGTGCCAGCAGCTTAGCCGGGACAAGTGGAGCTTTCTTT; CDR3aa: CASSLAGTSGAFF
d_gene: .; j_gene: TRBJ2-3; v_gene: TRBV6-6; abundance: .; CDR3nt: TGTGCCAGCAGTTACGGGCCTAGCACAGATACGCAGTATTTT; CDR3aa: CASSYGPSTDTQYF
d_gene: TRBD2; j_gene: TRBJ2-7; v_gene: TRBV7-2; abundance: .; CDR3nt: TGTGCCAGCAGCTTAGCGCAATTGGGGACTAGATTCTCCGAGCAGTACTTC; CDR3aa: CASSLAQLGTRFSEQYF
d_gene: .; j_gene: TRBJ2-7; v_gene: TRBV6-6; abundance: .; CDR3nt: TGTGCCAGCAGTTACGCCTCTAGCGTCCTCTCCTACGAGCAGTACTTC; CDR3aa: CASSYASSVLSYEQYF
d_gene: TRBD1; j_gene: TRBJ2-7; v_gene: TRBV18; abundance: .; CDR3nt: TGTGCCAGCTCACCCGGGACAGGGATCTCCTACGAGCAGTACTTC; CDR3aa: CASSPGTGISYEQYF
d_gene: .; j_gene: TRBJ1-4; v_gene: TRBV6-5; abundance: .; CDR3nt: TGTGCCAGCAGTGGAGGGGTGGGTGCAAAACTGTTTTTT; CDR3aa: CASSGGVGAKLFF
d_gene: .; j_gene: TRBJ1-2; v_gene: TRBV9; abundance: .; CDR3nt: TGTGCCAGCAGCGTAGCCGTAGGGCCGGGGGCTAACTATGGCTACACCTTC; CDR3aa: CASSVAVGPGANYGYTF
d_gene: TRBD1; j_gene: TRBJ2-5; v_gene: TRBV6-1; abundance: once; CDR3nt: TGTGCCAGCAGAGCGGGGACAGGGTATGAGGAGACCCAGTACTTC; CDR3aa: CASRAGTGYEETQYF
d_gene: .; j_gene: TRBJ2-7; v_gene: TRBV2; abundance: few; CDR3nt: TGTGCCAGCAGTGATCCTAGATTTGCCTACGAGCAGTACTTC; CDR3aa: CASSDPRFAYEQYF
d_gene: .; j_gene: TRBJ2-6; v_gene: TRBV27; abundance: once; CDR3nt: TGTGCCAGTGGACATGGGGCCAACGTCCTGACTTTC; CDR3aa: CASGHGANVLTF
d_gene: TRBD1; j_gene: TRBJ2-7; v_gene: TRBV5-1; abundance: few; CDR3nt: TGCGCCAGCAGCTTGGGATGGGACAGGGTCGAGCAGTACTTC; CDR3aa: CASSLGWDRVEQYF
d_gene: .; j_gene: TRBJ2-2; v_gene: TRBV21-1; abundance: .; CDR3nt: TGTGCCAACCGACAGGGGGCTGGCGGGGAGCTGTTTTTT; CDR3aa: CANRQGAGGELFF
d_gene: TRBD2; j_gene: TRBJ2-1; v_gene: TRBV11-1; abundance: .; CDR3nt: TGTGCCAGCAGCTTCACTGGGAGCGGGAGGGCCAATACTAGGTTCTTC; CDR3aa: CASSFTGSGRANTRFF
d_gene: .; j_gene: TRBJ1-1; v_gene: TRBV9; abundance: .; CDR3nt: TGTGCCAGCAGCGGGACCGGGGGGAGCACTGAAGCTTTCTTT; CDR3aa: CASSGTGGSTEAFF
d_gene: TRBD2; j_gene: TRBJ2-5; v_gene: TRBV7-9; abundance: .; CDR3nt: TGTGCCAGCAGCCCAGGACTAGCGGGAGAGGTAGAGACCCAGTACTTC; CDR3aa: CASSPGLAGEVETQYF
d_gene: TRBD1; j_gene: TRBJ2-7; v_gene: TRBV28; abundance: .; CDR3nt: TGTGCCAGCATATCGACAGGGGCAAGCGTCGAGCAGTACTTC; CDR3aa: CASISTGASVEQYF
d_gene: .; j_gene: TRBJ2-5; v_gene: TRBV29-1; abundance: .; CDR3nt: TGCAGCGTTGGTATCTGGGCAGCCCAAGAGACCCAGTACTTC; CDR3aa: CSVGIWAAQETQYF
d_gene: TRBD2; j_gene: TRBJ2-3; v_gene: TRBV5-6; abundance: .; CDR3nt: TGTGCCAGCAGCTTGGCGCTAGCGGGCACAGATACGCAGTATTTT; CDR3aa: CASSLALAGTDTQYF
d_gene: .; j_gene: TRBJ2-6; v_gene: TRBV6-5; abundance: .; CDR3nt: TGTGCCAGCAGGCAGGGCTCTGGGGCCAACGTCCTGACTTTC; CDR3aa: CASRQGSGANVLTF
d_gene: .; j_gene: TRBJ2-3; v_gene: TRBV5-6; abundance: .; CDR3nt: TGTGCCAGCAGCTTGGCGGCAGGTACTAGCACAGATACGCAGTATTTT; CDR3aa: CASSLAAGTSTDTQYF
d_gene: .; j_gene: TRBJ2-7; v_gene: TRBV5-1; abundance: .; CDR3nt: TGCGCCAGCAGCTTGACAGGGCCCCCCTACGAGCAGTACTTC; CDR3aa: CASSLTGPPYEQYF
d_gene: .; j_gene: TRBJ1-1; v_gene: TRBV29-1; abundance: .; CDR3nt: TGCAGCTTATGGGCAGGGAAGGGGAACACTGAAGCTTTCTTT; CDR3aa: CSLWAGKGNTEAFF
d_gene: .; j_gene: TRBJ1-6; v_gene: TRBV5-6; abundance: .; CDR3nt: TGTGCCAGCGGGAGGGAAGGTTCACCCCTCCACTTT; CDR3aa: CASGREGSPLHF
d_gene: .; j_gene: TRBJ2-7; v_gene: TRBV2; abundance: once; CDR3nt: TGTGCCAGCAAGGAACTATACGAGCAGTACTTC; CDR3aa: CASKELYEQYF
d_gene: TRBD1; j_gene: TRBJ2-2; v_gene: TRBV10-3; abundance: .; CDR3nt: TGTGCCATCACTCGGGACAGTTGGAACACCGGGGAGCTGTTTTTT; CDR3aa: CAITRDSWNTGELFF
d_gene: .; j_gene: TRBJ2-7; v_gene: TRBV7-2; abundance: .; CDR3nt: TGTGCCAGCAGCCGAAGACAGCTCTCCTACGAGCAGTACTTC; CDR3aa: CASSRRQLSYEQYF
d_gene: TRBD1; j_gene: TRBJ2-3; v_gene: TRBV6-4; abundance: once; CDR3nt: TGTGCCAGCAGTCGGGACAGGGGCCGCACAGATACGCAGTATTTT; CDR3aa: CASSRDRGRTDTQYF
d_gene: .; j_gene: TRBJ2-3; v_gene: TRBV7-9; abundance: .; CDR3nt: TGTGCCAGCAGCAACCGCCCCCGTGGGGCCGGAGATACGCAGTATTTT; CDR3aa: CASSNRPRGAGDTQYF
d_gene: .; j_gene: TRBJ2-1; v_gene: TRBV5-6; abundance: .; CDR3nt: TGTGCCAGCAGCTTGATACACGAGCAGTTCTTC; CDR3aa: CASSLIHEQFF
d_gene: TRBD1; j_gene: TRBJ2-5; v_gene: TRBV28; abundance: .; CDR3nt: TGTGCCAGCAGTTTAACAGGGGCGAAAGAGACCCAGTACTTC; CDR3aa: CASSLTGAKETQYF
d_gene: .; j_gene: TRBJ1-2; v_gene: TRBV9; abundance: .; CDR3nt: TGTGCCAGCAGCGTAGCCGCAGGGCCCAACTATGGCTACACCTTC; CDR3aa: CASSVAAGPNYGYTF
d_gene: TRBD2; j_gene: TRBJ2-7; v_gene: TRBV6-5; abundance: .; CDR3nt: TGTGCCAGCGGGACTAGCGATTCCTACGAGCAGTACTTC; CDR3aa: CASGTSDSYEQYF
d_gene: .; j_gene: TRBJ2-1; v_gene: TRBV14; abundance: .; CDR3nt: TGTGCCAGCAATATAGGGGGTCCCGGAAATGAGCAGTTCTTC; CDR3aa: CASNIGGPGNEQFF
d_gene: TRBD2; j_gene: TRBJ2-1; v_gene: TRBV10-2; abundance: .; CDR3nt: TGCGCCAGCAGTGAGCCCCCTGGGGTAGCGGGAGAGAATGAGCAGTTCTTC; CDR3aa: CASSEPPGVAGENEQFF
d_gene: .; j_gene: TRBJ2-3; v_gene: TRBV5-1; abundance: .; CDR3nt: TGCGTCAGCAGCTTGGATTGGGGTTCGGGGACGCAGTATTTT; CDR3aa: CVSSLDWGSGTQYF
d_gene: TRBD1; j_gene: TRBJ1-2; v_gene: TRBV28; abundance: .; CDR3nt: TGTGCCAGCACCAGAGGGGACAGGAGCAAGATTGTTAATGGCTACACCTTC; CDR3aa: CASTRGDRSKIVNGYTF